Given below is one T cell receptor beta chain in context. The ends were cut back, 5 bases at V and 1 base at J, with 11 bases in the middle. CDR1 is SEHNR and CDR2 is FQNEAQ in the germline V gene (reference sequence). This CDR3 contains 14 residues. This sample is part of a study of T cell responses to AZD1222 COVID-19 vaccine. The repertoire was sequenced with immunoSEQ multiplex PCR; TCRdb's copy has only in-frame clones and lacks some. Among about 170,000 clones listed, just under 90% were seen once. The chain combines TRBV7-9 with TRBJ1-1; D is perhaps TRBD1 (5 bases). This sample comprised peripheral blood, obtained 28 days after the second dose of the MenACWY control vaccine. The clonotype originates from an adult who received the MenACWY meningococcal vaccine as a control. The CDR3, as DNA: TGTGCCAGCAGCCAGGGACTCTCGAACACTGAAGCTTTCTTT. Amino acid sequence: CASSQGLSNTEAFF.